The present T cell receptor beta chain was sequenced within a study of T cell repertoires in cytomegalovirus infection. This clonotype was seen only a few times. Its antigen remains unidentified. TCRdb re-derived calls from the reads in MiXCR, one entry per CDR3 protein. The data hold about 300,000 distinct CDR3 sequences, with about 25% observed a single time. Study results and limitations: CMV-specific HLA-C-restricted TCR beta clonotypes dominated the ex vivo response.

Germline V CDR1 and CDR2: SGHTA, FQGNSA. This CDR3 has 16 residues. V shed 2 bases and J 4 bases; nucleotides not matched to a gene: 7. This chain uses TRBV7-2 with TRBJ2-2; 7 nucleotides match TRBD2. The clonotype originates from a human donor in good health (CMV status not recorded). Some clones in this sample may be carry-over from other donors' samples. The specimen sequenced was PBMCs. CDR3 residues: CASSLPGGSGTGELFF. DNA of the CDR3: TGTGCCAGCAGCTTACCCGGCGGGAGCGGCACCGGGGAGCTGTTTTTT.